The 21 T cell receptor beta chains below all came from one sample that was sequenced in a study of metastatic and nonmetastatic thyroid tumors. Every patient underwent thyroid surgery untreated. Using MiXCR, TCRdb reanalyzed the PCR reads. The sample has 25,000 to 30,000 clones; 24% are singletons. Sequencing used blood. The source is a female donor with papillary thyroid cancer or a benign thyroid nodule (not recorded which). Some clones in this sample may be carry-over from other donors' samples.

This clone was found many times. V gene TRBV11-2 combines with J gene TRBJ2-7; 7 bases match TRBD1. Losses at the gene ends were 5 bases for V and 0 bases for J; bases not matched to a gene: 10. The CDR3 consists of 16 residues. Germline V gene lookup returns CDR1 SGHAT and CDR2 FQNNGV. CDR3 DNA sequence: TGTGCCAGCAGCCCAGGGGGAGTGCCGAGCTCCTACGAGCAGTACTTC. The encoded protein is CASSPGGVPSSYEQYF.

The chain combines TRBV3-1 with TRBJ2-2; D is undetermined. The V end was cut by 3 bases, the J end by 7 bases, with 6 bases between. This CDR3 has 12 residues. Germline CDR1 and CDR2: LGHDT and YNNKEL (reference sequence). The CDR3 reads CASSQYGGELFF. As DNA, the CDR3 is TGTGCCAGCAGCCAGTACGGCGGGGAGCTGTTTTTT.

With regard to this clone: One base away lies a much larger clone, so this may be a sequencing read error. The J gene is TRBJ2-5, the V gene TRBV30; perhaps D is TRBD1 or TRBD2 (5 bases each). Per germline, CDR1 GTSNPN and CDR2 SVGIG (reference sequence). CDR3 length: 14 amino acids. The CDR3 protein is CALSVSGGAGTQYF. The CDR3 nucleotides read TGTGCCTTGAGTGTCTCTGGGGGAGCCGGGACCCAGTACTTC.

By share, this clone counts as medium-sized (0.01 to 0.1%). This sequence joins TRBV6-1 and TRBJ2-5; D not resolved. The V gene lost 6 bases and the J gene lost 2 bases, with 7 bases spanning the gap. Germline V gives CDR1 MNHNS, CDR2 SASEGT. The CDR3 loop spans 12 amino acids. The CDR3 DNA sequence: TGTGCCAGCAGGCAGAATCAAGAGACCCAGTACTTC. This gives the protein CASRQNQETQYF.

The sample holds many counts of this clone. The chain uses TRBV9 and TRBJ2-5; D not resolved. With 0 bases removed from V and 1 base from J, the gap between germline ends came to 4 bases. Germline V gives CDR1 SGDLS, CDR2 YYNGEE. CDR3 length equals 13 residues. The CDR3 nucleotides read TGTGCCAGCAGCGTAGACAGCCAAGAGACCCAGTACTTC. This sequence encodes CASSVDSQETQYF.

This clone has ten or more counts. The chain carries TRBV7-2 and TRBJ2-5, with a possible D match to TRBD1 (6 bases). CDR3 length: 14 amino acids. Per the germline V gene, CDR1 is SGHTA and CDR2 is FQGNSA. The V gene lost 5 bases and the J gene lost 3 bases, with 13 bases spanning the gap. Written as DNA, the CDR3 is TGTGCCAGCAGCCTAGGGGGAAGGGAAGAGACCCAGTACTTC. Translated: CASSLGGREETQYF.

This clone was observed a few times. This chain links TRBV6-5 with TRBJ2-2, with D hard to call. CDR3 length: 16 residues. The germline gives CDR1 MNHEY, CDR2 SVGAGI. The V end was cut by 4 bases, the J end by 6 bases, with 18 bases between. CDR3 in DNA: TGTGCCAGCAGTTCTGACCCGTGGAAAGCCTCCGGGGAGCTGTTTTTT. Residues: CASSSDPWKASGELFF.

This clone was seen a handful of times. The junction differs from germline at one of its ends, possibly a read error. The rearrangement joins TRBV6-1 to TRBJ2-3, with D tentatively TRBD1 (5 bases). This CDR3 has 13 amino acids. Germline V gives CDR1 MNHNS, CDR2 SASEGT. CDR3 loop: CASRRTCTDTQYF. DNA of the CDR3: TGTGCCAGCAGACGGACATGTACAGATACGCAGTACTTT.

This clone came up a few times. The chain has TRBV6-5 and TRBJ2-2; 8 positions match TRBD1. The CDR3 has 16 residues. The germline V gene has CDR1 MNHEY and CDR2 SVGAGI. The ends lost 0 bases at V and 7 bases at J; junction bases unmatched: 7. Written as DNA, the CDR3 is TGTGCCAGCAGTTACTCGGGGACAGGTCGTGTCGGGGAGCTGTTTTTT. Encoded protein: CASSYSGTGRVGELFF.

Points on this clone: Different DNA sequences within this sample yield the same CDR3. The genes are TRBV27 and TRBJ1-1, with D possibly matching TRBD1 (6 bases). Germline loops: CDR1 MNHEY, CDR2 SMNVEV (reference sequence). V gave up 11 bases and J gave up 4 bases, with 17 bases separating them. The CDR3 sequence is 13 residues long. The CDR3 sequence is CAGTAGVRTEAFF. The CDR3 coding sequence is TGTGCCGGAACGGCAGGGGTGCGCACTGAAGCTTTCTTT.

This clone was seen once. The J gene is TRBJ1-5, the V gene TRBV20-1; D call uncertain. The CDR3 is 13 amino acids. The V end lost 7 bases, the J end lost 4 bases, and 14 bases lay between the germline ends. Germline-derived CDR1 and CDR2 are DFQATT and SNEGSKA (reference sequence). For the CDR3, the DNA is TGCAGTGTGAGCGAGGGAGGTAATCAGCCCCAGCATTTT. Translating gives CSVSEGGNQPQHF.

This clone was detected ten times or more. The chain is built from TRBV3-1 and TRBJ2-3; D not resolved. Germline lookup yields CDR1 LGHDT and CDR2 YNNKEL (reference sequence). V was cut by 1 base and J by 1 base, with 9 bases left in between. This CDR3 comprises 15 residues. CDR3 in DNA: TGTGCCAGCAGCCAAGGACCCTCGGGCACAGATACGCAGTATTTT. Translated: CASSQGPSGTDTQYF.

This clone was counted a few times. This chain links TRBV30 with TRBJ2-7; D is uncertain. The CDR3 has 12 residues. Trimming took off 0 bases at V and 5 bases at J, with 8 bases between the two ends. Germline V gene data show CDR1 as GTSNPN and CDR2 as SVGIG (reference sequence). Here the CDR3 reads CAWSVSSNEQYF. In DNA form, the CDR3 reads TGTGCCTGGAGTGTATCCAGTAACGAGCAGTACTTC.

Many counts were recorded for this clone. As DNA, the CDR3 is TGTGCCAGCAGTCCTTCAGGCCAACTTCGGGGCTACACCTTC. Its protein is CASSPSGQLRGYTF. V gene TRBV6-1 combines with J gene TRBJ1-2; D ambiguous. Trimming removed 5 bases at V and 8 bases at J, with 18 bases between. Germline lookup yields CDR1 MNHNS and CDR2 SASEGT. This CDR3 is 14 amino acids long.

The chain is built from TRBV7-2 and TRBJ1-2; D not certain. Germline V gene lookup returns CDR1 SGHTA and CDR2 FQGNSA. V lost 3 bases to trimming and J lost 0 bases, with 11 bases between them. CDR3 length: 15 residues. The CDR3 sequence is CASSFQLETNYGYTF. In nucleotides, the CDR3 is TGTGCCAGCAGCTTTCAGTTGGAGACTAACTATGGCTACACCTTC.

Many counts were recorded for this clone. In DNA form, the CDR3 reads TGTGCCTGGAGCTGGGTGGGGGGCTACACCTTC. It encodes CAWSWVGGYTF. The chain joins TRBV30 to TRBJ1-2; D gene unclear. CDR3 length: 11 amino acids. The V gene's germline CDR1 is GTSNPN and CDR2 SVGIG (reference sequence). The germline V and J ends were trimmed by 3 bases and 8 bases, with 10 bases remaining between them.

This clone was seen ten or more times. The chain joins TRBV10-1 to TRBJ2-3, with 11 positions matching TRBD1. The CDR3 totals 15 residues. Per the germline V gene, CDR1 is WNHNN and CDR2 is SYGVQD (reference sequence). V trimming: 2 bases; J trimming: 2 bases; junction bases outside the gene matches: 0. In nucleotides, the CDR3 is TGCGCCAGCAGTGAGGGACAGGGGGCCACAGATACGCAGTATTTT. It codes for CASSEGQGATDTQYF.

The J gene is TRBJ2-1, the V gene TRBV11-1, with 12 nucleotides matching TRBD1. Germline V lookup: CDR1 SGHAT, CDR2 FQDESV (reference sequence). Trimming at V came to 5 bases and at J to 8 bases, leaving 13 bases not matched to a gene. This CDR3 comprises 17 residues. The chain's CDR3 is CASSPRGGQGAGYEQFF. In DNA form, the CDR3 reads TGTGCCAGCAGCCCGCGTGGGGGACAGGGGGCAGGGTATGAGCAGTTCTTC.

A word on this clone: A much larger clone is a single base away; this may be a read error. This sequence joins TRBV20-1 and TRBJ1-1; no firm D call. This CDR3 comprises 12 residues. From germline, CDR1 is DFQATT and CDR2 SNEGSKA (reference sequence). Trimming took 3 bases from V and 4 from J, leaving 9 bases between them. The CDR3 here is CSARGPITEAFF. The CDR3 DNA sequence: TGCAGTGCTAGGGGCCCCATCACTGAAGCTTTCTTT.

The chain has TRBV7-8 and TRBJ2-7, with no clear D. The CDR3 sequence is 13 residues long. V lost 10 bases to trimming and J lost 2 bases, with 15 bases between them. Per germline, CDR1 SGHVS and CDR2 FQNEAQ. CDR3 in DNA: TGTGCCACCAGAGAGAACGACGCCTACGAGCAGTACTTC. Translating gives CATRENDAYEQYF.

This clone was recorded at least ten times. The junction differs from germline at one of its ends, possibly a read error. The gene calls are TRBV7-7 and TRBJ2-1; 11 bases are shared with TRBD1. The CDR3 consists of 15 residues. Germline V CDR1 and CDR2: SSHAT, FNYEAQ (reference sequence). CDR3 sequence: CASSPGTGGYNEQFF. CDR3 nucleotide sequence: TGTGCTAGCAGCCCCGGGACAGGGGGTTACAATGAGCAGTTCTTC.